Reported below is one T cell receptor beta chain. The data belong to a study of cytomegalovirus exposure and HLA in healthy donors. V shed 4 bases and J shed 1 base, with 16 bases lying between them. Germline CDR1 reads SGHRS; CDR2 reads YFSETQ. This CDR3 is built from 16 residues. Sequencing used immunoSEQ multiplex PCR; TCRdb keeps in-frame clones, though not all of them. The data contain about 98,000 clones, roughly 87% of them singletons. Material: PBMCs. This chain uses TRBV5-1 with TRBJ2-3; no clear D gene. This clonotype originated in a young man in good health and CMV-seropositive. CDR3 sequence: CASSLDVPTGTDTQYF. The DNA for the CDR3 is TGCGCCAGCAGCCTAGATGTGCCAACCGGCACAGATACGCAGTATTTT. Full variable domain (rest looked up from reference TRBV5-1 and TRBJ2-3): KAGVTQTPRYLIKTRGQQVTLSCSPISGHRSVSWYQQTPGQGLQFLFEYFSETQRNKGNFPGRFSGRQFSNSRSEMNVSTLELGDSALYLCASSLDVPTGTDTQYFGPGTRLTVL.